Here is one TCR beta chain with its context. Germline-derived CDR1 and CDR2 are MGHRA and YSYEKL. The CDR3 spans 15 residues. The V gene lost 0 bases and the J gene lost 3 bases, with 12 bases spanning the gap. Some clones are missing from TCRdb's copy, which holds only in-frame ones; the method was immunoSEQ multiplex PCR. Seen here are around 70,000 clones, approximately 91% observed once, and the top ten hold roughly 1.5%. This sample was taken from a study of T cell changes during pregnancy in multiple sclerosis. This chain connects TRBV4-1 to TRBJ2-7; D unclear. Sample: peripheral blood, taken in the third trimester of pregnancy. This clonotype was sampled from a female donor with multiple sclerosis, enrolled in a pregnancy study. CDR3 region: CASSQESQSFYEQYF. In DNA form, the CDR3 reads TGCGCCAGCAGCCAAGAGTCGCAGTCCTTCTACGAGCAGTACTTC.